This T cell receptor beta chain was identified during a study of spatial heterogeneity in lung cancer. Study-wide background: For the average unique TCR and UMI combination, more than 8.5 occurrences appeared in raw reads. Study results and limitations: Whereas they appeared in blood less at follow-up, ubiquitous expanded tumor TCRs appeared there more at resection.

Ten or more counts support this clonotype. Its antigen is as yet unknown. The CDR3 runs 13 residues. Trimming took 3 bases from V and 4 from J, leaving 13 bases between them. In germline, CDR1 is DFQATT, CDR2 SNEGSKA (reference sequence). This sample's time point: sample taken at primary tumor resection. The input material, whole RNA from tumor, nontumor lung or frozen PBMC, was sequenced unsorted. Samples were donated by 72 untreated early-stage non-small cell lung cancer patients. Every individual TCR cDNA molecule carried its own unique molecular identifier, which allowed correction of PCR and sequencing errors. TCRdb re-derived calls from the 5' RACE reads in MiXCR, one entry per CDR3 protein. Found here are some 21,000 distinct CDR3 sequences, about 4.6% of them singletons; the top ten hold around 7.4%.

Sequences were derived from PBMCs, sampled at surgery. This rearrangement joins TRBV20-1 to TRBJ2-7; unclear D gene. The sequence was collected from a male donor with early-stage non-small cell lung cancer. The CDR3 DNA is TGCAGTGCTAGGTTAACATTAAGTTACGAGCAGTACTTC. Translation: CSARLTLSYEQYF.